This entry lists 11 T cell receptor beta chains sequenced from one sample in a study of T-cell reconstitution after alpha-beta-depleted transplantation in children. The TCRbeta library incorporated unique molecular identifiers. TCRdb redid the calling of the PCR reads with MiXCR, one entry per CDR3 protein. The sample holds roughly 240,000 distinct CDR3 sequences, 6.5% to 10% seen once. The sample here was PBMCs, mostly from graft donor cells, taken 180 days after TCRalphabeta/CD19-depleted stem cell transplant. Receptor source: a male patient between 5 and 17 years old who had a stem cell transplant for acute lymphoblastic leukemia, so the T cells may come from the graft donor.

This clonotype was recorded at least ten times. This chain uses TRBV20-1 with TRBJ2-3; D tentatively reads TRBD1 or TRBD2 (6 bases each). The CDR3 extends over 13 amino acids. The V gene lost 1 base and the J gene lost 5 bases, with 10 bases spanning the gap. Germline V gene sequence: CDR1 DFQATT, CDR2 SNEGSKA (reference sequence). The CDR3 region has the DNA TGCAGTGCTAGAGTAGGGGGAGGAGATACGCAGTATTTT. As protein: CSARVGGGDTQYF.

This clonotype was seen many times. V usage is TRBV27 and J usage is TRBJ1-2; D not resolved. CDR3 size: 13 residues. Trimming took 2 bases from V and 2 from J, leaving 6 bases between them. Germline CDR1 reads MNHEY; CDR2 reads SMNVEV (reference sequence). The CDR3 protein is CASSLNGNYGYTF. CDR3 DNA: TGTGCCAGCAGTTTAAACGGGAACTATGGCTACACCTTC.

This clonotype was detected ten times or more. The chain uses TRBV6-5 and TRBJ1-4; D may be TRBD1 (5 bases). CDR3 length equals 15 residues. V gave up 4 bases and J gave up 7 bases, with 16 bases separating them. Germline V CDR1 and CDR2: MNHEY, SVGAGI. CDR3 DNA sequence: TGTGCCAGCAGTTCCCCGACAGAGGGAGGTGAAAAACTGTTTTTT. Encoded protein: CASSSPTEGGEKLFF.

This clonotype was detected many times. V gene TRBV28 combines with J gene TRBJ2-1; either TRBD1 or TRBD2 may supply D (5 bases each). The CDR3 sequence is 15 residues long. The germline gives CDR1 MDHEN, CDR2 SYDVKM. The ends were cut back, 2 bases at V and 6 bases at J, with 14 bases in the middle. The CDR3 region has the DNA TGTGCCAGCAGTTTACCCGGGACGGCTCTCAATGAGCAGTTCTTC. This gives the protein CASSLPGTALNEQFF.

Many counts were recorded for this clonotype. The chain uses TRBV7-2 and TRBJ2-6; D could derive from TRBD1 or TRBD2 (5 bases each). CDR1 SGHTA and CDR2 FQGNSA come from the germline V gene. V shed 1 base and J shed 5 bases, with 9 bases lying between them. This CDR3 has 15 amino acids. CDR3 sequence reads: CASSLGGSWANVLTF. In DNA, the CDR3 is TGTGCCAGCAGCTTAGGGGGGTCGTGGGCCAACGTCCTGACTTTC.

This clonotype was found many times. The V gene is TRBV20-1, the J gene TRBJ1-1; D is ambiguous. This CDR3 has 13 residues. Trimming left V 5 bases short and J 4 bases short, with 14 bases between. Looked up from germline, CDR1 is DFQATT and CDR2 is SNEGSKA (reference sequence). This chain's CDR3 is CSALRPLGTEAFF. The CDR3, as DNA: TGCAGTGCTCTACGACCCCTGGGCACTGAAGCTTTCTTT.

This clonotype was detected ten times or more. The chain carries TRBV28 and TRBJ1-1; TRBD1 agrees at 8 bases. The V gene's germline CDR1 is MDHEN and CDR2 SYDVKM. The CDR3 totals 13 residues. The V segment lost 5 bases and the J segment 8 bases; nucleotides outside the gene matches: 7. The CDR3 here is CASSHGQGWEAFF. For the CDR3, the DNA is TGTGCCAGCAGTCACGGACAGGGTTGGGAAGCTTTCTTT.

This clonotype was counted between two and nine times. CDR3 nucleotide sequence: TGTGCCAGCAGCCCGGGGAAAGGTGTGTTCTTC. Protein product: CASSPGKGVFF. This chain links TRBV7-9 with TRBJ2-1, with D possibly TRBD2 on 5 matching bases. CDR3 length: 11 amino acids. The germline V gene has CDR1 SEHNR and CDR2 FQNEAQ (reference sequence). V lost 5 bases to trimming and J lost 15 bases, with 14 bases between them. The whole variable domain, filled in from reference TRBV7-9 and TRBJ2-1, reads DTGVSQNPRHKITKRGQNVTFRCDPISEHNRLYWYRQTLGQGPEFLTYFQNEAQLEKSRLLSDRFSAERPKGSFSTLEIQRTEQGDSAMYLCASSPGKGVFFGPGTRLTVL.

This clonotype was observed at least ten times. The genes are TRBV4-1 and TRBJ2-7; tentatively, D is TRBD1 (6 bases). The CDR3 extends over 15 amino acids. CDR1 MGHRA and CDR2 YSYEKL come from the germline V gene. The germline V and J ends were trimmed by 3 bases and 6 bases, with 18 bases remaining between them. The CDR3 DNA reads as TGCGCCAGCAGCCAGCTGGGAACAGGGCGGCGCGAGCAGTACTTC. Protein sequence: CASSQLGTGRREQYF.

This clonotype was observed many times. The gene calls are TRBV5-4 and TRBJ2-3, with a possible D match to TRBD1 (5 bases). CDR3 length: 15 residues. The germline V gene has CDR1 SGHNT and CDR2 YYREEE (reference sequence). With 4 bases removed from V and 4 bases from J, the gap between germline ends came to 16 bases. The CDR3 here is CASSLTGIPPDTQYF. CDR3 nucleotides: TGTGCCAGCAGCCTTACAGGTATCCCACCAGATACGCAGTATTTT.

This clonotype showed up just once. The chain links TRBV19 to TRBJ1-5; unclear D gene. The CDR3 totals 14 residues. Germline values: CDR1 LNHDA, CDR2 SQIVND (reference sequence). The V end lost 1 base, the J end lost 4 bases, and 8 bases lay between the germline ends. CDR3 bases: TGTGCCAGTAGTATAGTAGAGCGGAATCAGCCCCAGCATTTT. Encoded protein: CASSIVERNQPQHF.